The 21 T cell receptor beta chains below were found in one sample sequenced in a study of OX40 agonist ivuxolimab in advanced cancers. Repertoires were generated with immunoSEQ multiplex PCR, while TCRdb's copy carries only in-frame clones and drops some. The sample holds about 80,000 clones, approximately 83% seen once. The starting material was CD4+ or CD8+ T cells sorted from blood, obtained in a trial of the OX40 agonist ivuxolimab. These receptors came from an adult with an advanced solid tumor such as melanoma, head and neck, liver or kidney cancer.

The chain uses TRBV5-1 and TRBJ1-1; the match to TRBD1 covers 8 bases. Germline V gene sequence: CDR1 SGHRS, CDR2 YFSETQ. J was trimmed by 1 base and V by 5 bases; bases with no gene match: 4. CDR3 length: 14 residues. DNA of the CDR3: TGCGCCAGCAGTCCTCAGGGGGCGAACACTGAAGCTTTCTTT. Translation: CASSPQGANTEAFF.

The chain uses TRBV28 and TRBJ1-1, with D possibly matching TRBD1 (5 bases). This CDR3 is built from 12 residues. Per germline, CDR1 MDHEN and CDR2 SYDVKM. V was trimmed by 5 bases and J by 5 bases, leaving 9 bases between them. CDR3 sequence (DNA): TGTGCCAGCAGTCTCAGGGAAACTGAAGCTTTCTTT. Amino acids: CASSLRETEAFF.

This clone was seen only once. The V gene is TRBV18, the J gene TRBJ1-3; 7 bases map to TRBD1. The junction had 5 bases not matched to a gene; V was cut back by 8 bases and J by 1 base. CDR3 length: 14 amino acids. Germline values: CDR1 KGHSH, CDR2 LQKENI. CDR3 sequence: CASLGTASGNTIYF. The CDR3 bases are TGTGCCAGCCTCGGGACAGCTTCTGGAAACACCATATATTTT.

This chain joins TRBV6-1 and TRBJ2-4; possible D gene TRBD2, 6 bases. Per germline, CDR1 MNHNS and CDR2 SASEGT. The length of the CDR3 is 15 residues. Trimming shortened V by 2 bases and J by 7 bases, and 15 bases separated the two germline ends. CDR3 in amino acids: CASSERSAGRNIQYF. CDR3 nucleotide sequence: TGTGCCAGCAGTGAAAGATCCGCAGGGAGGAACATTCAGTACTTC.

The chain carries TRBV27 and TRBJ1-6; D is unresolved. V dropped 1 base and J dropped 9 bases, with 13 bases sitting between them. The CDR3 length is 15 residues. Germline CDR1 and CDR2: MNHEY and SMNVEV (reference sequence). This chain's CDR3 is CASSLYYDMSSPLHF. CDR3 DNA: TGTGCCAGCAGTTTATACTATGACATGTCTTCACCCCTCCACTTT.

This clone was detected only a few times. The V call is TRBV28, the J call TRBJ1-2; 7 bases are shared with TRBD1. Germline trimming cut 6 bases from V and 6 bases from J; bases unmatched to any gene: 13. CDR1 is MDHEN, CDR2 SYDVKM, per germline. The CDR3 covers 15 residues. CDR3 amino acids: CASSPPWTGPDGYTF. The CDR3 nucleotides are TGTGCCAGCAGCCCCCCCTGGACAGGCCCCGATGGCTACACCTTC.

J is TRBJ2-5 and V is TRBV28, with D possibly TRBD2 on 5 matching bases. The CDR3 consists of 18 residues. Trimming removed 3 bases from V and 5 bases from J, with 25 bases in between. Germline loops: CDR1 MDHEN, CDR2 SYDVKM. The CDR3 loop is CASSFRVRVTTQPETQYF. In nucleotides, the CDR3 is TGTGCCAGCAGTTTTAGGGTCCGGGTGACTACCCAGCCTGAGACCCAGTACTTC.

The CDR3: CASRAGFDQPQHF. Here the CDR3 DNA reads TGTGCCAGCAGAGCAGGGTTCGATCAGCCCCAGCATTTT. This rearrangement joins TRBV6-5 to TRBJ1-5; TRBD1 might be the D (5 bases). Per the germline V gene, CDR1 is MNHEY and CDR2 is SVGAGI. This CDR3 has 13 residues. Trimming stripped 6 bases from V and 5 bases from J, with 11 bases between.

V gene TRBV7-9 combines with J gene TRBJ2-5; unclear D gene. Germline lookup yields CDR1 SEHNR and CDR2 FQNEAQ (reference sequence). Trimming removed 3 bases at V and 2 bases at J, with 7 bases between. The CDR3 spans 13 residues. This chain's CDR3 is CASSFERQETQYF. DNA for the CDR3: TGTGCCAGCAGCTTCGAGAGGCAAGAGACCCAGTACTTC.

The gene calls are TRBV2 and TRBJ1-4; the match to TRBD1 covers 8 bases. The V segment lost 4 bases and the J segment 1 base; nucleotides outside the gene matches: 8. The CDR3 has 17 amino acids. Germline lookup yields CDR1 SNHLY and CDR2 FYNNEI. DNA of the CDR3: TGTGCCAGCAGTGTGAGGGCAGGGGGCCAAACTAATGAAAAACTGTTTTTT. It yields the protein CASSVRAGGQTNEKLFF.

This clone was counted many times. This rearrangement joins TRBV7-3 to TRBJ1-6; 9 bases align to TRBD1. Trimming cost V 6 bases and J 8 bases; bases outside gene matches: 5. This CDR3 contains 14 residues. The V gene's germline CDR1 is SGHTA and CDR2 FQGTGA. The CDR3 loop reads CASSTGGEDSPLHF. CDR3 DNA: TGTGCCAGCAGTACAGGGGGCGAGGATTCACCCCTCCACTTT.

This clone was counted a single time. The chain recombines TRBV5-4 with TRBJ1-3; D gene uncertain. The V and J ends lost 2 bases and 4 bases respectively, with 16 bases between them. CDR3 size: 16 residues. The germline V gene has CDR1 SGHNT and CDR2 YYREEE (reference sequence). The CDR3 DNA sequence: TGTGCCAGCAGCTTTTCCTTTGAAACCAGGGGAAACACCATATATTTT. Translating it yields CASSFSFETRGNTIYF.

The chain is built from TRBV5-6 and TRBJ2-7; 9 nucleotides agree with TRBD1. V was clipped by 5 bases and J by 6 bases; unmatched bases: 12. The CDR3 loop spans 15 amino acids. Germline V gene data show CDR1 as SGHDT and CDR2 as YYEEEE. In nucleotides, the CDR3 is TGTGCCAGCAGTCCTCGGGGACAGGGAGGATCCGAGCAGTACTTC. Translation gives CASSPRGQGGSEQYF. The full variable domain, completed using reference TRBV5-6 and TRBJ2-7, is DAGVTQSPTHLIKTRGQQVTLRCSPKSGHDTVSWYQQALGQGPQFIFQYYEEEERQRGNFPDRFSGHQFPNYSSELNVNALLLGDSALYLCASSPRGQGGSEQYFGPGTRLTVT.

The CDR3 DNA reads as TGTGCCAGCAGCCAAGATGAAGGACTCCCGCAGTATTTT. It codes for CASSQDEGLPQYF. The rearrangement joins TRBV4-2 to TRBJ2-3; D is perhaps TRBD2 (5 bases). Germline CDR1 LGHNA, CDR2 YNFKEQ. V gave up 0 bases and J gave up 10 bases, with 11 bases separating them. This CDR3 comprises 13 residues.

The rearrangement uses TRBV7-3 and TRBJ2-2; 8 positions agree with TRBD1. In germline, CDR1 is SGHTA, CDR2 FQGTGA. With V trimmed by 5 bases and J by 4 bases, 9 bases remained unmatched. The CDR3 loop spans 16 amino acids. The CDR3 DNA sequence: TGTGCCAGCAGCCGAACTCAGGGGGCAGGCACCGGGGAGCTGTTTTTT. Encoded protein: CASSRTQGAGTGELFF.

The chain employs TRBV7-3 and TRBJ2-1; tentatively, D is TRBD1 or TRBD2 (5 bases each). This CDR3 has 16 residues. The V and J ends lost 1 base and 0 bases respectively, with 10 bases between them. CDR1 is SGHTA, CDR2 FQGTGA, per germline. The CDR3 is CASSLRLGTSYNEQFF. The CDR3 DNA reads TGTGCCAGCAGCTTAAGGTTGGGGACCTCCTACAATGAGCAGTTCTTC. Complete variable domain (other parts from reference TRBV7-3 and TRBJ2-1): GAGVSQTPSNKVTEKGKYVELRCDPISGHTALYWYRQSLGQGPEFLIYFQGTGAADDSGLPNDRFFAVRPEGSVSTLKIQRTERGDSAVYLCASSLRLGTSYNEQFFGPGTRLTVL.

The chain is built from TRBV5-5 and TRBJ2-2, with 10 bases lining up with TRBD1. The CDR3 covers 15 residues. CDR1 is SGHKS, CDR2 YYEKEE, per germline (reference sequence). V was clipped by 5 bases and J by 4 bases; unmatched bases: 5. The CDR3 loop reads CASRGTGARTGELFF. CDR3 bases: TGTGCCAGCAGAGGGACAGGGGCGCGCACCGGGGAGCTGTTTTTT.

The genes are TRBV19 and TRBJ1-6; D is possibly TRBD1 (5 bases). V was pared by 2 bases and J by 5 bases, with 16 bases between. CDR3 size: 17 residues. Germline V lookup: CDR1 LNHDA, CDR2 SQIVND (reference sequence). CDR3 in DNA: TGTGCCAGTAGTATACAGGGATCCCGGAGGAATAATTCACCCCTCCACTTT. This sequence encodes CASSIQGSRRNNSPLHF. Variable domain in full (rest from reference TRBV19 and TRBJ1-6): DGGITQSPKYLFRKEGQNVTLSCEQNLNHDAMYWYRQDPGQGLRLIYYSQIVNDFQKGDIAEGYSVSREKKESFPLTVTSAQKNPTAFYLCASSIQGSRRNNSPLHFGNGTRLTVT.

In this sample, this clone turned up a few times. The CDR3 region is CASSISDSLPGGYTF. The CDR3, as DNA: TGTGCCAGTAGTATATCCGACAGCCTGCCCGGGGGCTACACCTTC. This chain connects TRBV19 to TRBJ1-2; a weak D match, TRBD1 (5 bases). Trimming shortened V by 2 bases and J by 8 bases, and 18 bases separated the two germline ends. The germline V gene encodes CDR1 LNHDA and CDR2 SQIVND (reference sequence). The CDR3 has 15 residues.

This chain links TRBV2 with TRBJ2-3; 8 bases align to TRBD1. The CDR3 extends over 16 amino acids. V was clipped by 5 bases and J by 2 bases; unmatched bases: 9. The germline CDR1 and CDR2 sequences are SNHLY and FYNNEI. This CDR3 reads CASSRETGVYTDTQYF. The CDR3 nucleotides read TGTGCCAGCAGTCGAGAGACAGGGGTATACACAGATACGCAGTATTTT.

The CDR3 coding sequence is TGTGCCAGAAGCTTGGGTGCAACTAATGAAAAACTGTTTTTT. Translated, it gives CARSLGATNEKLFF. The V gene is TRBV5-3, the J gene TRBJ1-4, with D hard to call. TRBV5-3 is an ORF, with its function uncertain. This CDR3 is 14 amino acids long. The V gene lost 0 bases and the J gene lost 0 bases, with 3 bases spanning the gap.